A selection of T cell receptor beta chains follows, all from one sample in a study of identical twins. TCRdb called the 5' RACE reads again in MiXCR, with one record for every CDR3 protein. The sample consists of hundreds of thousands of distinct CDR3 sequences, 18% of them appearing once. The same data also contributed to another study, on T cells expressing NK-cell markers.

Sequencing input: PBMCs. These receptor sequences come from a woman between 18 and 30 years old in good health. The CDR3 runs from the conserved cysteine through the conserved F or W. The D gene is left open where the match is weak. For some rows the clone size is stated as once, few or many, or as a class when expanded; others skip it.

J: TRBJ2-1; V: TRBV12-3/TRBV12-4; size: few; D: TRBD2; CDR3: CASRTSGVSSYNEQFF; DNA: TGTGCCAGCCGGACTAGCGGGGTCAGCTCCTACAATGAGCAGTTCTTC
J: TRBJ2-7; V: TRBV20-1; size: NA; D: NA; CDR3: CSARKRTERGPGDEQYF; DNA: TGCAGTGCTCGAAAACGGACCGAGCGTGGCCCGGGTGACGAGCAGTACTTC
J: TRBJ2-3; V: TRBV27; size: NA; D: NA; CDR3: CASSLLTPLRADTQYF; DNA: TGTGCCAGCAGTCTCCTAACGCCACTCCGGGCAGATACGCAGTATTTT
J: TRBJ1-1; V: TRBV11-2; size: few; D: NA; CDR3: CASSLGMLGNTEAFF; DNA: TGTGCCAGCAGCTTAGGGATGTTGGGCAATACTGAAGCTTTCTTT
J: TRBJ1-2; V: TRBV20-1; size: few; D: NA; CDR3: CSAPTTDWYGYTF; DNA: TGCAGTGCGCCCACGACAGATTGGTATGGCTACACCTTC
J: TRBJ2-1; V: TRBV20-1; size: NA; D: TRBD1; CDR3: CSADRGALVEQFF; DNA: TGCAGTGCTGACAGGGGGGCCCTCGTGGAGCAGTTCTTC
J: TRBJ1-1; V: TRBV5-1; size: few; D: NA; CDR3: CASSLAGGGTTEAFF; DNA: TGCGCCAGCAGCTTGGCGGGGGGAGGTACCACTGAAGCTTTCTTT
J: TRBJ2-3; V: TRBV6-1; size: NA; D: TRBD1; CDR3: CASRERTGMDTQYF; DNA: TGTGCCAGCAGAGAACGGACAGGGATGGATACGCAGTATTTT
J: TRBJ2-5; V: TRBV20-1; size: few; D: TRBD2; CDR3: CSALAGGSDTETQYF; DNA: TGCAGTGCTCTAGCGGGAGGATCAGACACGGAGACCCAGTACTTC
J: TRBJ2-7; V: TRBV6-2/TRBV6-3; size: NA; D: TRBD2; CDR3: CASSYSSGTTYEQYF; DNA: TGTGCCAGCAGTTACTCCTCCGGGACTACCTACGAGCAGTACTTC
J: TRBJ2-7; V: TRBV11-2; size: NA; D: NA; CDR3: CASSWIEGSYEQYF; DNA: TGTGCCAGCAGCTGGATTGAGGGTTCCTACGAGCAGTACTTC
J: TRBJ1-5; V: TRBV20-1; size: NA; D: NA; CDR3: CSALRADSNQPQHF; DNA: TGCAGTGCTTTAAGGGCCGATAGCAATCAGCCCCAGCATTTT
J: TRBJ2-7; V: TRBV6-4; size: few; D: TRBD1; CDR3: CASSPVGTGQTYEQYF; DNA: TGTGCCAGCAGTCCCGTGGGGACAGGCCAAACCTACGAGCAGTACTTC
J: TRBJ1-2; V: TRBV20-1; size: NA; D: NA; CDR3: CSALGPGGAESYTF; DNA: TGCAGTGCCCTGGGCCCCGGAGGAGCTGAGAGCTACACCTTC
J: TRBJ2-2; V: TRBV6-1; size: NA; D: NA; CDR3: CASTPRMGNTGELFF; DNA: TGTGCCAGCACCCCACGCATGGGGAACACCGGGGAGCTGTTTTTT
J: TRBJ1-6; V: TRBV6-1; size: few; D: NA; CDR3: CASNPSSYNSPLHF; DNA: TGTGCCAGCAACCCGAGCTCCTATAATTCACCCCTCCACTTT
J: TRBJ2-7; V: TRBV29-1; size: few; D: NA; CDR3: CSVEVVGGRDSVTYEQYF; DNA: TGCAGCGTTGAAGTGGTCGGCGGCCGAGATTCCGTAACCTACGAGCAGTACTTC
J: TRBJ2-7; V: TRBV11-2; size: NA; D: NA; CDR3: CASSLQGGGSYEQYF; DNA: TGTGCCAGCAGCTTGCAGGGAGGAGGGTCCTACGAGCAGTACTTC
J: TRBJ2-1; V: TRBV6-1; size: NA; D: NA; CDR3: CASSASDWDWEQFF; DNA: TGTGCCAGCAGTGCCTCCGATTGGGATTGGGAGCAGTTCTTC
J: TRBJ1-1; V: TRBV6-1; size: NA; D: NA; CDR3: CASTEGWSTEAFF; DNA: TGTGCCAGCACTGAAGGCTGGTCCACTGAAGCTTTCTTT
J: TRBJ2-1; V: TRBV24-1; size: NA; D: TRBD2; CDR3: CATSDAGTRKGEQFF; DNA: TGTGCCACCAGTGATGCCGGGACTAGGAAGGGGGAGCAGTTCTTC
J: TRBJ2-4; V: TRBV12-3/TRBV12-4; size: NA; D: NA; CDR3: CASSFRWGKNIQYF; DNA: TGTGCCAGCAGTTTTCGATGGGGCAAAAACATTCAGTACTTC
J: TRBJ2-5; V: TRBV7-2; size: NA; D: NA; CDR3: CASSLDAARGEKTQYF; DNA: TGTGCCAGCAGCTTAGACGCTGCGCGGGGTGAAAAGACCCAGTACTTC
J: TRBJ2-3; V: TRBV29-1; size: NA; D: NA; CDR3: CSVGGGRSTDTQYF; DNA: TGCAGCGTCGGCGGGGGCCGCAGCACAGATACGCAGTATTTT
J: TRBJ2-5; V: TRBV6-1; size: NA; D: NA; CDR3: CASRPMVGGGQETQYF; DNA: TGTGCCAGCAGACCAATGGTCGGTGGCGGCCAAGAGACCCAGTACTTC
J: TRBJ1-1; V: TRBV12-3/TRBV12-4; size: NA; D: NA; CDR3: CASTYNTEAFF; DNA: TGTGCCAGCACTTATAACACTGAAGCTTTCTTT
J: TRBJ2-4; V: TRBV12-3/TRBV12-4; size: few; D: NA; CDR3: CASSLGGTSKAKNIQYF; DNA: TGTGCCAGCTCCCTTGGGGGAACCTCCAAGGCCAAAAACATTCAGTACTTC
J: TRBJ1-1; V: TRBV7-2; size: NA; D: NA; CDR3: CASSFPRGTEAFF; DNA: TGTGCCAGCAGCTTTCCCAGGGGCACTGAAGCTTTCTTT
J: TRBJ1-1; V: TRBV20-1; size: NA; D: NA; CDR3: CSGDEAFF; DNA: TGCAGTGGGGATGAAGCTTTCTTT